What follows are 20 T cell receptor beta chains derived from one specimen sequenced in a study of shared clonotypes between healthy human individuals. The data were produced by immunoSEQ multiplex PCR, yet TCRdb's version contains in-frame clones alone and is incomplete. The sample holds 1.4 million or so clones; about 98.5% are singletons and the top ten take approximately 0.38%. The source material was naive CD4+ T cells sorted from blood. Sample subset: CD45RA+ positively selected. The receptors were gathered from a man aged 25 to 40 in good health.

V and J are TRBV21-1 and TRBJ2-5; the table names TRBD2, a call not compared with the DNA. TRBV21-1 is annotated as a pseudogene. The CDR3 spans 17 residues. CDR3 nucleotides: TGTGCCAGCAGCAGCCGTAGGCGGGAGGCTTGGGAAGAGACCCAGTACTTC. Translating it yields CASSSRRREAWEETQYF.

The chain recombines TRBV5-6 with TRBJ2-3; D is possibly TRBD2 (7 bases). The V gene's germline CDR1 is SGHDT and CDR2 YYEEEE. This CDR3 contains 14 residues. The ends were cut back, 0 bases at V and 5 bases at J, with 10 bases in the middle. The CDR3 DNA reads TGTGCCAGCAGCTTGGCCGGGGGGCGAGATACGCAGTATTTT. Residues: CASSLAGGRDTQYF.

This chain links TRBV7-2 with TRBJ2-1; D possibly uses TRBD1 or TRBD2 (5 bases each). Trimming took 1 base from V and 6 from J, leaving 13 bases between them. CDR1 is SGHTA, CDR2 FQGNSA, per germline. The CDR3 contains 15 residues. In DNA form, the CDR3 reads TGTGCCAGCAGCTTAGAAGGGACCGTCAGCAATGAGCAGTTCTTC. It codes for CASSLEGTVSNEQFF.

The chain employs TRBV19 and TRBJ2-1, with TRBD2 matching 11 bases. The germline gives CDR1 LNHDA, CDR2 SQIVND (reference sequence). The CDR3 runs 16 residues. The J segment lost 4 bases and the V segment lost 5 bases, leaving 7 bases of the junction unmatched. The CDR3 here is CASSVSGTSGYNEQFF. The CDR3 DNA sequence: TGTGCCAGTAGTGTCTCCGGGACTAGCGGTTACAATGAGCAGTTCTTC.

As regards this clone: At the DNA level, this CDR3 is encoded by other sequences in the same sample as well. The chain combines TRBV7-9 with TRBJ2-7; D is unclear. This CDR3 contains 12 residues. Looked up from germline, CDR1 is SEHNR and CDR2 is FQNEAQ (reference sequence). The V and J ends lost 3 bases and 2 bases respectively, with 5 bases between them. The CDR3 nucleotides read TGTGCCAGCAGCTTTACACCCTACGAGCAGTACTTC. Translated, it gives CASSFTPYEQYF.

The V and J genes are TRBV14 and TRBJ2-7, with no clear D. The CDR3 loop spans 11 amino acids. The V end was cut by 5 bases, the J end by 6 bases, with 8 bases between. CDR1 is SGHDN, CDR2 FVKESK, per germline. The CDR3 sequence: CASSTVGEQYF. Here the CDR3 DNA reads TGTGCCAGCAGCACCGTCGGCGAGCAGTACTTC.

The J gene is TRBJ1-1, the V gene TRBV6-1, with 7 bases that match TRBD1. With V trimmed by 6 bases and J by 11 bases, 9 bases remained unmatched. The germline V gene has CDR1 MNHNS and CDR2 SASEGT. The CDR3 totals 12 residues. CDR3 bases: TGTGCCAGCAGCATAACAGGGGAGAAGGCTTTCTTT. Translating gives CASSITGEKAFF.

This clone occurred once. The V gene is TRBV30, the J gene TRBJ2-1; D is uncertain. Trimming cost V 5 bases and J 15 bases, with 11 bases left between them. CDR3 length equals 9 residues. Germline assignment: CDR1 GTSNPN and CDR2 SVGIG (reference sequence). CDR3 in amino acids: CAWLPFGFF. CDR3 DNA: TGTGCCTGGCTACCTTTTGGGTTCTTC.

As regards this clone: Other DNA sequences in the sample encode the same CDR3. The rearrangement joins TRBV9 to TRBJ2-2; a possible D gene is TRBD2 (6 bases). V lost 7 bases to trimming and J lost 0 bases, with 7 bases between them. The CDR3 sequence is 13 residues long. CDR1 SGDLS and CDR2 YYNGEE come from the germline V gene. The chain's CDR3 is CASGTANTGELFF. The DNA for the CDR3 is TGTGCCAGCGGGACTGCGAACACCGGGGAGCTGTTTTTT.

The chain employs TRBV18 and TRBJ2-3; no clear D. The V end lost 2 bases, the J end lost 3 bases, and 9 bases lay between the germline ends. The CDR3 is 14 amino acids. Germline V gene data show CDR1 as KGHSH and CDR2 as LQKENI. CDR3 bases: TGTGCCAGCTCACCAATAGTCGATACAGATACGCAGTATTTT. Translating gives CASSPIVDTDTQYF.

The chain carries TRBV11-2 and TRBJ1-1, with D unclear. Germline CDR1 and CDR2: SGHAT and FQNNGV. The CDR3 consists of 11 residues. The V end was cut by 4 bases, the J end by 4 bases, with 4 bases between. CDR3 coding DNA: TGTGCCAGCAGCTCCATCACTGAAGCTTTCTTT. Its protein is CASSSITEAFF.

The chain recombines TRBV18 with TRBJ2-3, with D unclear. Trimming pared 3 bases from V and 2 bases from J, leaving 12 bases between. Germline V gives CDR1 KGHSH, CDR2 LQKENI. The CDR3 has 15 residues. This CDR3 is CASSPLPANTDTQYF. The DNA of the CDR3 is TGTGCCAGCTCACCCCTCCCAGCGAACACAGATACGCAGTATTTT.

The rearrangement joins TRBV6-6 to TRBJ2-1, with TRBD2 as a possible D gene (6 bases). Per germline, CDR1 MNHNY and CDR2 SVGAGI (reference sequence). The CDR3 covers 14 residues. Between the trimmed V and J ends, which lost 5 bases and 9 bases, there was a span of 17 bases. CDR3 sequence (DNA): TGTGCCAGCAGTGCTCGACTAGAACGGGGTGAGCAGTTCTTC. This gives the protein CASSARLERGEQFF.

This chain connects TRBV12-5 to TRBJ2-5; D unclear. Looked up from germline, CDR1 is LGHNT and CDR2 is FRNRAP. This CDR3 is built from 15 residues. Trimming cost V 7 bases and J 0 bases, with 15 bases left between them. The CDR3 nucleotides are TGTGCTAGTGCCTTGGGGTCTGGTTACCAAGAGACCCAGTACTTC. This sequence encodes CASALGSGYQETQYF.

V usage is TRBV19 and J usage is TRBJ1-5; the D gene is possibly TRBD1 (6 bases). From germline, CDR1 is LNHDA and CDR2 SQIVND (reference sequence). The CDR3 sequence is 16 residues long. Trimming left V 0 bases short and J 2 bases short, with 11 bases between. CDR3 loop: CASSIDGRGGNQPQHF. CDR3 nucleotide sequence: TGTGCCAGTAGTATAGATGGCAGGGGAGGCAATCAGCCCCAGCATTTT.

J is TRBJ2-7 and V is TRBV27; D not resolved. Per germline, CDR1 MNHEY and CDR2 SMNVEV (reference sequence). CDR3 length equals 12 residues. V dropped 6 bases and J dropped 2 bases, with 8 bases sitting between them. The CDR3 region has the DNA TGTGCCAGCAGATATGGACCCTACGAGCAGTACTTC. This codes for CASRYGPYEQYF.

This clone showed up just once. The chain links TRBV9 to TRBJ1-3; D is perhaps TRBD1 (5 bases). Germline CDR1 reads SGDLS; CDR2 reads YYNGEE. This CDR3 has 15 residues. V lost 0 bases and J 4 bases, leaving 11 bases between the germline ends. CDR3 loop: CASSVGAGIGNTIYF. CDR3 sequence (DNA): TGTGCCAGCAGCGTAGGGGCAGGGATCGGAAACACCATATATTTT.

This clone is a singleton in its sample. The chain recombines TRBV6-5 with TRBJ1-2; tentative D call: TRBD1 (6 bases). The V end was cut by 5 bases, the J end by 2 bases, with 15 bases between. CDR1 is MNHEY and CDR2 is SVGAGI in the germline V gene. The CDR3 spans 15 residues. The CDR3 DNA reads as TGTGCCAGCAGTCCCATCGGGACAAGCAACTATGGCTACACCTTC. Amino acid sequence: CASSPIGTSNYGYTF.

The rearrangement joins TRBV9 to TRBJ2-3; no definite D call. Germline V gene lookup returns CDR1 SGDLS and CDR2 YYNGEE. V was cut by 0 bases and J by 0 bases, with 5 bases left in between. The CDR3 runs to 14 residues. The CDR3 loop reads CASSVGESTDTQYF. The DNA of the CDR3 is TGTGCCAGCAGCGTAGGAGAAAGCACAGATACGCAGTATTTT.

This clone was observed once. This sequence joins TRBV2 and TRBJ2-7, with D perhaps being TRBD1 or TRBD2 (6 bases each). The V end lost 8 bases, the J end lost 3 bases, and 14 bases lay between the germline ends. Germline loops: CDR1 SNHLY, CDR2 FYNNEI. The CDR3 has 13 amino acids. DNA of the CDR3: TGTGCCAGCGGAGGGGACAAGAACTACGAGCAGTACTTC. Protein: CASGGDKNYEQYF.